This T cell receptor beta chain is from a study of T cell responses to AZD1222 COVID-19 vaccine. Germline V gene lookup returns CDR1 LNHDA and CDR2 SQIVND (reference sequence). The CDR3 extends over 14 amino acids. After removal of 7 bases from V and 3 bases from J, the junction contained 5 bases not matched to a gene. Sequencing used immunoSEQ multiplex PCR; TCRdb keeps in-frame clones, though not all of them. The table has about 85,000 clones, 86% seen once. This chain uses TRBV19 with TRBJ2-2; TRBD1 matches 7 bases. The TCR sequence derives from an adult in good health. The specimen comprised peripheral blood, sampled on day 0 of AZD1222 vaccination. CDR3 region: CASTSTGDTGELFF. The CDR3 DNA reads TGTGCCAGTACGAGTACAGGGGACACCGGGGAGCTGTTTTTT. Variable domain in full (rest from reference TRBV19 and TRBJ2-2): DGGITQSPKYLFRKEGQNVTLSCEQNLNHDAMYWYRQDPGQGLRLIYYSQIVNDFQKGDIAEGYSVSREKKESFPLTVTSAQKNPTAFYLCASTSTGDTGELFFGEGSRLTVL.